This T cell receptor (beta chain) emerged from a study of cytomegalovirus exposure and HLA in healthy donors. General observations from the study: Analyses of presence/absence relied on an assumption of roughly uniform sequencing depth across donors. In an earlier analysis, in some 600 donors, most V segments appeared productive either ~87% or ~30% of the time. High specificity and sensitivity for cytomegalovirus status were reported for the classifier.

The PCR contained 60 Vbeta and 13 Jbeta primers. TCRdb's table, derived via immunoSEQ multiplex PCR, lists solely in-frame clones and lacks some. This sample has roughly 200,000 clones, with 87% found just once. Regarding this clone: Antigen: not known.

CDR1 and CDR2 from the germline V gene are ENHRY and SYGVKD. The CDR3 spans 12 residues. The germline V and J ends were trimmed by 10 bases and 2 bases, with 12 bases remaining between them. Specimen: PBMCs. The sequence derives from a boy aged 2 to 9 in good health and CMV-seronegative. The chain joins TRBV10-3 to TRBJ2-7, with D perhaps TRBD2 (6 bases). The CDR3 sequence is CASTGDTYEQYF. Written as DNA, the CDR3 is TGTGCCAGTACGGGGGATACCTACGAGCAGTACTTC.